The rows below give T cell receptor beta chains drawn from one sample of a study of T cell repertoires in cytomegalovirus infection. Their antigen targets remain unknown. One entry per CDR3 protein, called by TCRdb with MiXCR from the reads. The sample yields roughly 310,000 distinct CDR3 sequences, about 28% seen once. Sequenced material: cultured PBMCs, taken from culture after CMV antigen stimulation. The source is a human donor in good health (CMV status not recorded). Some clones in this sample may be carry-over from other donors' samples. CDR3s include the opening cysteine and the closing phenylalanine or tryptophan. A D gene is named only where the DNA matches it firmly. The listing skips clone size in some rows; elsewhere it reads once, few, many or a size class.

v_gene	abundance	len	d_gene	j_gene	CDR3nt	CDR3aa
TRBV7-3	many	13	TRBD2	TRBJ2-1	TGTGCCAGCACCCAGAGGACGGGGGGTGAGCAGTTCTTC	CASTQRTGGEQFF
TRBV12-3/TRBV12-4	.	14	.	TRBJ1-2	TGTGCCAGCAGTTGGGGTGCTGGGAACTATGGCTACACCTTC	CASSWGAGNYGYTF
TRBV19	.	13	.	TRBJ1-2	TGTGCCAGTAGTATTACAGGGAACTATGGCTACACCTTC	CASSITGNYGYTF
TRBV28	few	19	TRBD1	TRBJ1-2	TGTGCCAGCAGTTTAAGGGGGCTCCGATCCCCACCCCGGGACTATGGCTACACCTTC	CASSLRGLRSPPRDYGYTF
TRBV20-1	few	15	.	TRBJ1-2	TGCAGTGCTCCCACCAGACCCCCGTTGAACTATGGCTACACCTTC	CSAPTRPPLNYGYTF
TRBV7-2	.	15	TRBD2	TRBJ2-1	TGTGCCAGCACCCTGGGGGGGACTAAGGGCAATGAGCAGTTCTTC	CASTLGGTKGNEQFF
TRBV7-2	few	14	.	TRBJ2-3	TGTGCCAGCAGCTTAGCGTTAAGCACAGATACGCAGTATTTT	CASSLALSTDTQYF
TRBV9	.	13	.	TRBJ2-3	TGTGCCAGCAGCGTAGGGACGGTGGATACGCAGTATTTT	CASSVGTVDTQYF
TRBV19	few	16	.	TRBJ1-6	TGTGCCAGTAGTCCTGACAGACGCTCCTATAATTCACCCCTCCACTTT	CASSPDRRSYNSPLHF
TRBV11-2	.	15	.	TRBJ2-1	TGTGCCAGCACCGTAGGTATAGGGGACTTCAGTGAGCAGTTCTTC	CASTVGIGDFSEQFF
TRBV20-1	.	13	.	TRBJ2-7	TGCAGTGTAGGCCCGGGCAGGGAATGGCAGCAGTACTTC	CSVGPGREWQQYF
TRBV7-8	.	17	TRBD1	TRBJ1-1	TGTGCCAGCAGCTTAGGAGGGACAGGGGTCTTGAACACTGAAGCTTTCTTT	CASSLGGTGVLNTEAFF
TRBV10-3	few	15	TRBD2	TRBJ2-3	TGTGCCATCGGACTAGCGGGAGGGAGCACAGATACGCAGTATTTT	CAIGLAGGSTDTQYF
TRBV28	.	15	TRBD1	TRBJ1-1	TGTGCCAGCAGCCCCTGGACAGGTAGGAACACTGAAGCTTTCTTT	CASSPWTGRNTEAFF
TRBV7-8	few	14	.	TRBJ1-3	TGTGCCAGCAGCGCGGGGACCAATCAAAACACCATATATTTT	CASSAGTNQNTIYF
TRBV7-2	few	13	.	TRBJ2-1	TGTGCCAGCAGCTCCAATAGTATCCATGAGCAGTTCTTC	CASSSNSIHEQFF
TRBV4-3	.	14	.	TRBJ1-3	TGCGCCAGCAGCCGAGCCTTAGGGGGAAACACCATATATTTT	CASSRALGGNTIYF